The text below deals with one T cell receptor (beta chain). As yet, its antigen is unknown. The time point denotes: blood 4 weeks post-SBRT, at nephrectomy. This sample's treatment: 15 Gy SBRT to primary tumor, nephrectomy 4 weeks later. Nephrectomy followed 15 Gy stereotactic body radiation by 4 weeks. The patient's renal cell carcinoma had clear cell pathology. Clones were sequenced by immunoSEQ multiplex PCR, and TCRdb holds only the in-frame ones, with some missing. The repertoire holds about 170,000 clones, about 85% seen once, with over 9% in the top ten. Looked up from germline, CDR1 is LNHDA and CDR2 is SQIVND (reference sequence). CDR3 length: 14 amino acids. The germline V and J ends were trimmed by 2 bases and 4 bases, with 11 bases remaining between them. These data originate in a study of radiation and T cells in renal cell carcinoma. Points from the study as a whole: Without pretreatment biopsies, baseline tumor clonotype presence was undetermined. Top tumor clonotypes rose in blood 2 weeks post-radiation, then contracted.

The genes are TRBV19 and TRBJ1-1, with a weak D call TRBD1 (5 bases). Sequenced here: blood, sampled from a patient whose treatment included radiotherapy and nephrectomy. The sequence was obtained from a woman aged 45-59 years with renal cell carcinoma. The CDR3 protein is CASSIQGLSTEAFF. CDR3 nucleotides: TGTGCCAGTAGTATACAGGGTTTGAGCACTGAAGCTTTCTTT.